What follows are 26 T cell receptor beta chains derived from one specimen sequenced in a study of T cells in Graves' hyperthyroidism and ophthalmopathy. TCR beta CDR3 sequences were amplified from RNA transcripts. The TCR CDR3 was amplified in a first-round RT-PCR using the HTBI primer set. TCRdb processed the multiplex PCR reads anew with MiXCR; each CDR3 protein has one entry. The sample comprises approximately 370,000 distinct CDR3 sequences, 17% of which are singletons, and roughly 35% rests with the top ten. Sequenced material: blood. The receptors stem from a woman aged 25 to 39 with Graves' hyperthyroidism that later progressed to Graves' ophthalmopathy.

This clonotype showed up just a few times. CDR3 sequence (DNA): TGCAGTGCTCCCCCCCCTAGGCCGGCGGAGACCCAGTACTTC. Its translation: CSAPPPRPAETQYF. This chain joins TRBV20-1 and TRBJ2-5; D gene unclear. V lost 5 bases and J 5 bases, leaving 18 bases between the germline ends. The V gene's germline CDR1 is DFQATT and CDR2 SNEGSKA (reference sequence). There are 14 residues in the CDR3.

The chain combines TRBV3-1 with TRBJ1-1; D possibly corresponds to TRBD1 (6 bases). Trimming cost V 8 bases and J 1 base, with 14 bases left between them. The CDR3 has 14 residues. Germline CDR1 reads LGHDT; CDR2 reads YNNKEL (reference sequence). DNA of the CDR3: TGTGCCAGCGCTCCGTCACAGGGGAACACTGAAGCTTTCTTT. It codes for CASAPSQGNTEAFF.

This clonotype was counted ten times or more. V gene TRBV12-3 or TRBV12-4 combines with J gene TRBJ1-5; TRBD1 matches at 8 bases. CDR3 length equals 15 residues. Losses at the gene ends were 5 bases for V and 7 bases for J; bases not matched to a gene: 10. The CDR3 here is CASSPGTGGSQPQHF. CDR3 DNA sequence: TGTGCCAGCAGTCCCGGGACAGGCGGGTCGCAGCCCCAGCATTTT.

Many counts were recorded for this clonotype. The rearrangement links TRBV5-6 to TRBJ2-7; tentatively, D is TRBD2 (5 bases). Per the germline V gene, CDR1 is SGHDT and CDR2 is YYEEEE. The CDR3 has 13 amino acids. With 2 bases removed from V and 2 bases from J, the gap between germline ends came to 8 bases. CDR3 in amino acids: CASSFYGTYEQYF. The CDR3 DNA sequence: TGTGCCAGCAGCTTCTACGGGACCTACGAGCAGTACTTC.

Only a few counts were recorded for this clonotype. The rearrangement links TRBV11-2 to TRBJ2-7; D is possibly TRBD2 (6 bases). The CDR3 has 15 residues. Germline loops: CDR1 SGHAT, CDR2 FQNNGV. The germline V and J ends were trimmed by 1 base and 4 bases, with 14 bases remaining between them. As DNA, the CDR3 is TGTGCCAGCAGCTTAGGTGTGGGAGGAACTTACGAGCAGTACTTC. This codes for CASSLGVGGTYEQYF.

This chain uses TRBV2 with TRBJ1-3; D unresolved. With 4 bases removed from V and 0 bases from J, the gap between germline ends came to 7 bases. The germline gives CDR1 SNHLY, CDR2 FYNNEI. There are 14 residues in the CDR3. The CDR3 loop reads CASSGGNSGNTIYF. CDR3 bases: TGTGCCAGCAGTGGAGGGAACTCTGGAAACACCATATATTTT. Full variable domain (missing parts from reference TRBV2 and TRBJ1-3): EPEVTQTPSHQVTQMGQEVILRCVPISNHLYFYWYRQILGQKVEFLVSFYNNEISEKSEIFDDQFSVERPDGSNFTLKIRSTKLEDSAMYFCASSGGNSGNTIYFGEGSWLTVV.

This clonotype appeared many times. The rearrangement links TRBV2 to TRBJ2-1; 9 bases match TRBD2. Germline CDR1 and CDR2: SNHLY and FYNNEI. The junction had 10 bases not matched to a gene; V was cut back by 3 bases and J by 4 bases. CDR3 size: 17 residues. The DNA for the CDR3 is TGTGCCAGCAGTGATAGCGCGGGGGGGCCGATTTACAATGAGCAGTTCTTC. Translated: CASSDSAGGPIYNEQFF.

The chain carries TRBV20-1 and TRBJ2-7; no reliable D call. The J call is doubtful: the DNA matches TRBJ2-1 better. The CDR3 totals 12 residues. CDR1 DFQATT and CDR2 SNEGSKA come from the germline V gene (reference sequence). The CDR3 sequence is CSARVQLLQQFF. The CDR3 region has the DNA TGCAGTGCTAGAGTCCAGCTCCTTCAGCAGTTCTTC.

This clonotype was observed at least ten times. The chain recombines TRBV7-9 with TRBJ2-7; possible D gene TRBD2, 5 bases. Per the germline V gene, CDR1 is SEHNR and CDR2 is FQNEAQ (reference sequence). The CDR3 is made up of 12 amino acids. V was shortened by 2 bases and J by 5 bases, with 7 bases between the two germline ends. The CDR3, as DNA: TGTGCCAGCAGCTTATACGGGGACGAGCAGTACTTC. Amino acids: CASSLYGDEQYF.

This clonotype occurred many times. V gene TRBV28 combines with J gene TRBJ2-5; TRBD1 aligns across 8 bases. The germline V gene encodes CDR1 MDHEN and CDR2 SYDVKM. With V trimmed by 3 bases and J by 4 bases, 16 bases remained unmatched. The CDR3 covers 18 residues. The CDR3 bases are TGTGCCAGCAGTTTCATCCCTCGCCGGAACAGGGGGATAGAGACCCAGTACTTC. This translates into CASSFIPRRNRGIETQYF.

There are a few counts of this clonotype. CDR3 bases: TGTGCCAGCCACTTACCTAGCCGGCCAAGATCCGGGACAGGGTCGAATGAAAAACTGTTTTTT. Residues: CASHLPSRPRSGTGSNEKLFF. The chain has TRBV7-9 and TRBJ1-4; 9 bases are a match to TRBD1. The CDR3 covers 21 residues. Losses at the gene ends were 8 bases for V and 5 bases for J; bases not matched to a gene: 27. Looked up from germline, CDR1 is SEHNR and CDR2 is FQNEAQ (reference sequence).

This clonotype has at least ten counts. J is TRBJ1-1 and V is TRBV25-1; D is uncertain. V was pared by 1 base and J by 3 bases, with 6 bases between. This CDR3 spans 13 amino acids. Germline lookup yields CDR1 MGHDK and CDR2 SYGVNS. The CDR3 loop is CASSELLYTEAFF. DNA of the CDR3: TGTGCCAGCAGTGAATTGTTGTACACTGAAGCTTTCTTT.

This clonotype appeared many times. In DNA form, the CDR3 reads TGTGCCAGCAGTTTGATTGCGGGGTGGAGTAACACTGAAGCTTTCTTT. Encoded protein: CASSLIAGWSNTEAFF. The chain carries TRBV27 and TRBJ1-1; no definite D call. Germline V lookup: CDR1 MNHEY, CDR2 SMNVEV (reference sequence). The V and J ends lost 3 bases and 2 bases respectively, with 16 bases between them. This CDR3 contains 16 residues.

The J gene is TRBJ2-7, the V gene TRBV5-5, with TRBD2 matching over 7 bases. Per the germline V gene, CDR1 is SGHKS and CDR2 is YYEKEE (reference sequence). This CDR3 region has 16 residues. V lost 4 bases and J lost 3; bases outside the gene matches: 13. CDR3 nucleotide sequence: TGTGCCAGCAGCAGGGAGGTCCAGCGGGATCACTACGAGCAGTACTTC. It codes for CASSREVQRDHYEQYF.

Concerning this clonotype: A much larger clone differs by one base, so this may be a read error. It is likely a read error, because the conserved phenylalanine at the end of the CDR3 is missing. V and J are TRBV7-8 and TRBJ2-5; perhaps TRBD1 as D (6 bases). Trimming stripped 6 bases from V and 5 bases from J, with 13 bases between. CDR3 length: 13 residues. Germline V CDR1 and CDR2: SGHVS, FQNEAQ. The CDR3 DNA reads TGTGCCAGCAGTGAACAGGGACGCGAGACCCAGTACCTC. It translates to CASSEQGRETQYL.

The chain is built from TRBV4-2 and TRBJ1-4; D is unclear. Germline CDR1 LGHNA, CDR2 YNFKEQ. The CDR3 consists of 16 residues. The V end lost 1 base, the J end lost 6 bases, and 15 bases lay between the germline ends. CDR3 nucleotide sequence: TGTGCCAGCAGCCAAGTCGGAGTAGAGGGTCATGAAAAACTGTTTTTT. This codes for CASSQVGVEGHEKLFF.

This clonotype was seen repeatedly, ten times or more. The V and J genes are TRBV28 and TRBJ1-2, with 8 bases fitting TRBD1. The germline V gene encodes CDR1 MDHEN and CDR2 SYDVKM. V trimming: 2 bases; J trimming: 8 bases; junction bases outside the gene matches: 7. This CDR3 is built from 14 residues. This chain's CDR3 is CASSLVGRGRGYTF. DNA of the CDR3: TGTGCCAGCAGTTTAGTTGGCAGGGGGCGAGGCTACACCTTC.

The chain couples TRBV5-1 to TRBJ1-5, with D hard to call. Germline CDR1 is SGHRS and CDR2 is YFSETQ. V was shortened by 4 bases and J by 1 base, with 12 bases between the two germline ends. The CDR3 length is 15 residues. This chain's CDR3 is CASSGGEGSNQPQHF. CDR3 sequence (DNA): TGCGCCAGCAGCGGTGGGGAGGGCAGCAATCAGCCCCAGCATTTT.

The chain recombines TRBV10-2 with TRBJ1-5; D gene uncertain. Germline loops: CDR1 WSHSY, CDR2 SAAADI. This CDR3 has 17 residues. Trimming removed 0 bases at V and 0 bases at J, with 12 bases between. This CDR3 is CASSESKSPFSNQPQHF. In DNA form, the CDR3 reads TGCGCCAGCAGTGAGTCGAAGAGTCCTTTTAGCAATCAGCCCCAGCATTTT.

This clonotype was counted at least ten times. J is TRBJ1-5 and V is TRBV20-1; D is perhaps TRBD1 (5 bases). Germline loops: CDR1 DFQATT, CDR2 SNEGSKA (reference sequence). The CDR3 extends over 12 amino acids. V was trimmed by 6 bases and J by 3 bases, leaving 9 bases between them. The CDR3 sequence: CSAGAPNQPQHF. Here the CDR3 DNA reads TGCAGTGCAGGGGCTCCCAATCAGCCCCAGCATTTT.

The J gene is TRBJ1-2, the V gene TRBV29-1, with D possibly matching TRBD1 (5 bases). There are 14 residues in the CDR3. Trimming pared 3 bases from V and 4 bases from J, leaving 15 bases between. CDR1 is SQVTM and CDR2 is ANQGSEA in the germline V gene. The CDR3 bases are TGCAGCGTTGACCTTGGGGGGACTGGCTATGGCTACACCTTC. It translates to CSVDLGGTGYGYTF. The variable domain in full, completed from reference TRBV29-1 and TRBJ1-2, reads SAVISQKPSRDICQRGTSLTIQCQVDSQVTMMFWYRQQPGQSLTLIATANQGSEATYESGFVIDKFPISRPNLTFSTLTVSNMSPEDSSIYLCSVDLGGTGYGYTFGSGTRLTVV.

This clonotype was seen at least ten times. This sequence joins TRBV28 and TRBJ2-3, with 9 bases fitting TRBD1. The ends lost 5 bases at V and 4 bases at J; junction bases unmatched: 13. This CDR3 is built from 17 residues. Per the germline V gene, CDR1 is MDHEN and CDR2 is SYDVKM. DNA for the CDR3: TGTGCCAGCAGTACCCATTTCGACAGGGGGTACGCAGATACGCAGTATTTT. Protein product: CASSTHFDRGYADTQYF.

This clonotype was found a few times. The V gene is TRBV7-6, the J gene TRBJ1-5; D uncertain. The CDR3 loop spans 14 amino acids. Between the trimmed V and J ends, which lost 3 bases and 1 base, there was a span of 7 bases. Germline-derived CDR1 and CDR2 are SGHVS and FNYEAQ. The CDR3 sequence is CASSLDVSNQPQHF. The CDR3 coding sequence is TGTGCCAGCAGCTTGGACGTCAGCAATCAGCCCCAGCATTTT.

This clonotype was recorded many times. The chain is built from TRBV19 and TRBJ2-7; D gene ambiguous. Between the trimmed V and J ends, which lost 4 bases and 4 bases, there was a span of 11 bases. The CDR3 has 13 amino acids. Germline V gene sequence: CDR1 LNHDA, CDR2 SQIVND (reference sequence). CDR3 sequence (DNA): TGTGCCAGTAGTACGGGTACGGGTTACGAGCAGTACTTC. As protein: CASSTGTGYEQYF. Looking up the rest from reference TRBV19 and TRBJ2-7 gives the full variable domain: DGGITQSPKYLFRKEGQNVTLSCEQNLNHDAMYWYRQDPGQGLRLIYYSQIVNDFQKGDIAEGYSVSREKKESFPLTVTSAQKNPTAFYLCASSTGTGYEQYFGPGTRLTVT.

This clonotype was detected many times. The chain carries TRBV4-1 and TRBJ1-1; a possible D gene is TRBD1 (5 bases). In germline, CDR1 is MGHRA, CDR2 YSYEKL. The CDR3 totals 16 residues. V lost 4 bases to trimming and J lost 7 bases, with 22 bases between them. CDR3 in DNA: TGCGCCAGCAGCCCCGATCACGACAGTCGTGCTAATGAAGCTTTCTTT. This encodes CASSPDHDSRANEAFF.

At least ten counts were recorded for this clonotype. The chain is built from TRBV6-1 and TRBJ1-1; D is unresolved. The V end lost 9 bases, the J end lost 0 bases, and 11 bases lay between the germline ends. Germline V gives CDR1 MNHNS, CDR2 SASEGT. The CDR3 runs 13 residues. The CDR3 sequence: CASYSHLNTEAFF. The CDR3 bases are TGTGCCAGTTACTCCCACCTGAACACTGAAGCTTTCTTT.